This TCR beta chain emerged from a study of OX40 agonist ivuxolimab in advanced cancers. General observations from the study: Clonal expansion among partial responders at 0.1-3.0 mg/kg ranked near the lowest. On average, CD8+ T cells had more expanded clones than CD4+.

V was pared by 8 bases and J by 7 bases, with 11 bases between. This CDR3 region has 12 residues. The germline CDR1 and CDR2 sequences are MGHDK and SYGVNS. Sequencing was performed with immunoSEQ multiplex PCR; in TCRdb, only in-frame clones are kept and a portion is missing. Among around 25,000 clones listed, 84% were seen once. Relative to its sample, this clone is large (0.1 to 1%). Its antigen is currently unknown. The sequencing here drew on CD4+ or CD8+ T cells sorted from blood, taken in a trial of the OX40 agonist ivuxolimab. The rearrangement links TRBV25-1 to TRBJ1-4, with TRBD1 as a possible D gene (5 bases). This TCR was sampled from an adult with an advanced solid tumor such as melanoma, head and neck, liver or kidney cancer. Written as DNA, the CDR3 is TGTGCCAGCTCCCTTGGGGGTGAAAAACTGTTTTTT. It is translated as CASSLGGEKLFF.